The rows below give T cell receptor beta chains drawn from one sample of a study of blood T cell repertoires in COVID-19. Profiled with immunoSEQ multiplex PCR; TCRdb holds only in-frame clones, not every one. The repertoire holds more than 300,000 clones, more than 75% seen once, with 1.2% in the top ten. The sample consisted of PBMCs or T cells enriched from blood (not recorded which). The receptors originated from a woman aged 18-30 years who had recovered from COVID-19. Each CDR3 is given with its conserved first and last residue. The order of the fields is J gene, V gene, clone size, D gene, CDR3 DNA, CDR3 protein. A D gene is named only where the DNA matches it firmly. Rows may omit the clone size; those that give it use once, few, many or a size class.

>TRBJ1-2|TRBV9|-|-
TGTGCCAGCAGCGATACAGGGCCTGGCGGCTACACCTTC
CASSDTGPGGYTF
>TRBJ1-5|TRBV6-5|-|-
TGTGCCAGCAGAAGGGGGAGCAATCAGCCCCAGCATTTT
CASRRGSNQPQHF
>TRBJ1-6|TRBV6-6|many|-
TGTGCCAGCCGGTACGGGGAGGCCAATTCACCCCTCCACTTT
CASRYGEANSPLHF
>TRBJ1-2|TRBV11-2|-|TRBD1
TGTGCCAGCAGCTTTTCCGGGACAGGGGTGGATGGCTACACCTTC
CASSFSGTGVDGYTF
>TRBJ1-4|TRBV9|-|-
TGTGCCAGCAGCGTAGATTTGGTTGCGGGTTACGAAAAACTGTTTTTT
CASSVDLVAGYEKLFF
>TRBJ2-3|TRBV9|-|TRBD2
TGTGCCAGCAGCGTGACTAGCGGGGTGAATCCTAGGAGGACAGATACGCAGTATTTT
CASSVTSGVNPRRTDTQYF
>TRBJ1-6|TRBV6-5|few|-
TGTGCCAGCAGTTATAGGGGGGGCTCCTATAATTCACCCCTCCACTTT
CASSYRGGSYNSPLHF
>TRBJ1-6|TRBV2|once|TRBD1
TGTGCCAGCAGTGAGACAGGGAGAAATTCACCCCTCCACTTT
CASSETGRNSPLHF
>TRBJ2-2|TRBV6-5|-|-
TGTGCCAGCAGTTACGGCGGAAGCATCGGGGAGCTGTTTTTT
CASSYGGSIGELFF
>TRBJ1-1|TRBV7-3|once|-
TGTGCCAGCAGCTTATCAGCAGGGAACACTGAAGCTTTCTTT
CASSLSAGNTEAFF
>TRBJ2-4|TRBV5-1|-|TRBD1
TGCGCCAGCAGCTTGATAGGACAGGGGGCAGGATACGCCAAAAACATTCAGTACTTC
CASSLIGQGAGYAKNIQYF
>TRBJ1-1|TRBV28|-|-
TGTGCCAGCAGTTTAATTCGTACTGAAGCTTTCTTT
CASSLIRTEAFF
>TRBJ1-3|TRBV7-9|-|-
TGTGCCAGCAGCCCAACACAGGATTACTCTGGAAACACCATATATTTT
CASSPTQDYSGNTIYF
>TRBJ1-5|TRBV30|-|-
TGTGCCTGGAGTGTGGCCCAGTCCAATCAGCCCCAGCATTTT
CAWSVAQSNQPQHF
>TRBJ2-5|TRBV18|once|-
TGTGCCAGCTCACCACCGAATAGCGGTATCCAAGAGACCCAGTACTTC
CASSPPNSGIQETQYF
>TRBJ1-3|TRBV5-1|few|TRBD1
TGCGCCAGCAGCGCAGCCGGGACAGGGGCTGGAAACACCATATATTTT
CASSAAGTGAGNTIYF
>TRBJ1-1|TRBV5-4|-|-
TGTGCCAGCAGACTGCGTGAGAACACTGAAGCTTTCTTT
CASRLRENTEAFF
>TRBJ2-7|TRBV7-8|-|-
TGTGCCAGCAGCCCGCAGGGCAACTCCTACGAGCAGTACTTC
CASSPQGNSYEQYF
>TRBJ2-7|TRBV27|-|-
TGTGCCAGCAGTTTTACCCGGGACAAGACCTACGAGCAGTACTTC
CASSFTRDKTYEQYF
>TRBJ1-4|TRBV4-3|-|-
TGCGCCAGCAGCCAAGAGATGCGGAAAGGAACTAATGAAAAACTGTTTTTT
CASSQEMRKGTNEKLFF
>TRBJ2-6|TRBV2|-|TRBD1
TGTGCCAGCAGTGACTTACAGACAGGGCCATCTGGGGCCAACGTCCTGACTTTC
CASSDLQTGPSGANVLTF
>TRBJ2-3|TRBV18|-|-
TGTGCCAGCTCACCCCTTGAGACAAGGGGAGATACGCAGTATTTT
CASSPLETRGDTQYF
>TRBJ2-7|TRBV30|-|-
TGTGCCTGGAGTGTACAGTACTACGAGCAGTACTTC
CAWSVQYYEQYF
>TRBJ2-3|TRBV7-3|-|TRBD2
TGTGCCAGCAGCCCAGTAGCGGGGGGGCCTAGAGATACGCAGTATTTT
CASSPVAGGPRDTQYF
>TRBJ2-3|TRBV27|-|-
TGTGCCAGCAGTCACACAAGCACAGATACGCAGTATTTT
CASSHTSTDTQYF
>TRBJ2-7|TRBV6-2/TRBV6-3|once|-
TGTGCCAGCAGTTCCGTCGGGGGGCCCGATTGGGACGAGCAGTACTTC
CASSSVGGPDWDEQYF
>TRBJ2-7|TRBV19|-|-
TGTGCCAGTAGTATGAGGGCGCGGTACGAGCAGTACTTC
CASSMRARYEQYF
>TRBJ1-1|TRBV19|few|TRBD1
TGTGCCAGTAGTATCGCACAGGGGGCGACTGAAGCTTTCTTT
CASSIAQGATEAFF
>TRBJ2-1|TRBV6-6|-|TRBD1
TGTGCCAGCAGTTGGGTAACGGGACAGAATGAGCAGTTCTTC
CASSWVTGQNEQFF
>TRBJ2-7|TRBV9|-|TRBD2
TGTGCCAGCAGCCGCCCAGGAGAGCGGGGGGACTCGTACGAGCAGTACTTC
CASSRPGERGDSYEQYF
>TRBJ2-7|TRBV2|once|-
TGTGCCATCACTGAGGAGGGGGCGCACGTCGAGCAGTACTTC
CAITEEGAHVEQYF
>TRBJ1-1|TRBV3-1/TRBV3-2|-|-
TGTGCCAGCAGCCAACAGGGGAACACTGAAGCTTTCTTT
CASSQQGNTEAFF
>TRBJ1-1|TRBV21-1|-|-
TGTGCCAGCAGCAACACCGGGACATTTGGAACTCACGACTTT
CASSNTGTFGTHDF
>TRBJ1-2|TRBV30|-|TRBD1
TGTGCCTGGGGGACAGCAGTTCTTAACTATGGCTACACCTTC
CAWGTAVLNYGYTF
>TRBJ1-1|TRBV16|-|-
TGTGCCAGCAGCCAATCGGCGGGGACCAACACTGAAGCTTTCTTT
CASSQSAGTNTEAFF
>TRBJ1-5|TRBV4-1|-|-
TGCGCCAGCAGCCAAGGAAGTCTCAGTTATAGCAATCAGCCCCAGCATTTT
CASSQGSLSYSNQPQHF
>TRBJ1-1|TRBV6-5|-|-
TGTGCCAGCAGTTATCGGGGGTTGAACACTGAAGCTTTCTTT
CASSYRGLNTEAFF
>TRBJ2-1|TRBV27|-|-
TGTGCCAGCAGTCCCGCCGAGGGGGTCCAGCCGGGCCGGGAGCAGTTCTTC
CASSPAEGVQPGREQFF
>TRBJ1-2|TRBV4-2|-|-
TGTGCCAGCAGCCATCGGGTCTCCGAGGGAGGCTACACCTTC
CASSHRVSEGGYTF
>TRBJ2-5|TRBV2|-|TRBD1
TGTGCCAGCAGCGGACAGGGCGGGGAGACCCAGTACTTC
CASSGQGGETQYF
>TRBJ2-1|TRBV4-3|-|TRBD2
TGCGCCAGCAGCCAAGCTAGCGGGGGGCCCTACAATGAGCAGTTCTTC
CASSQASGGPYNEQFF
>TRBJ2-2|TRBV10-3|-|-
TGTGCCATCAGGGTGGGCCGAAGTACCGGGGAGCTGTTTTTT
CAIRVGRSTGELFF
>TRBJ1-2|TRBV18|-|TRBD1
TGTGCCAGCTCACTAACTACTTCGGGACAGGGCAACTATGGCTACACCTTC
CASSLTTSGQGNYGYTF
>TRBJ2-1|TRBV18|-|-
TGTGCCAGCTCACCACTCCCGGGAAGCTCCTACAATGAGCAGTTCTTC
CASSPLPGSSYNEQFF
>TRBJ1-3|TRBV30|-|-
TGTGCCTGGAGTCCATCGTTACTATCCTCTGGAAACACCATATATTTT
CAWSPSLLSSGNTIYF
>TRBJ1-4|TRBV30|-|-
TGTGCCTGGACGGGTCTTGAAACTAATGAAAAACTGTTTTTT
CAWTGLETNEKLFF
>TRBJ1-1|TRBV9|-|TRBD1
TGTGCCAGCAGCGCCAGAACAGGGGCCCTATCCTTCTTT
CASSARTGALSFF
>TRBJ2-5|TRBV12-3/TRBV12-4|-|-
TGTGCCAGCAGTCGGGAATTTGAAGAGACCCAGTACTTC
CASSREFEETQYF
>TRBJ2-7|TRBV6-5|-|TRBD1
TGTGCCAGCAGGGGACAGGGGCATAGGGAGCAGTACTTC
CASRGQGHREQYF
>TRBJ2-7|TRBV21-1|-|-
TGTGCCAGCAGCACTCGACAGGTGCCCTCCTACGAGCAGTACTTC
CASSTRQVPSYEQYF